The 19 T cell receptor beta chains listed next were all sequenced from one sample in a study of T cell repertoires in cytomegalovirus infection. These receptors' targets are unknown. TCRdb used MiXCR to reprocess the reads, holding one entry per CDR3 protein. Of 340,000 or so distinct CDR3 sequences listed, about 25% are singletons. This specimen consisted of cultured PBMCs, obtained from culture after CMV antigen stimulation. These receptors all come from a human donor in good health (CMV status not recorded). Some clones in this sample may be carry-over from other donors' samples.

A few counts support this clonotype. The V and J genes are TRBV20-1 and TRBJ2-2; D gene uncertain. V was shortened by 1 base and J by 2 bases, with 11 bases between the two germline ends. The CDR3 has 15 residues. CDR1 and CDR2 (germline): DFQATT, SNEGSKA (reference sequence). The CDR3, as DNA: TGCAGTGCTAGAGGGTTTTTGGCCAACACCGGGGAGCTGTTTTTT. It specifies CSARGFLANTGELFF.

This chain joins TRBV27 and TRBJ2-2; 8 nucleotides agree with TRBD2. The CDR3 sequence is 18 residues long. J gave up 2 bases and V 6 bases, and 14 bases lay outside the gene matches. Germline V gives CDR1 MNHEY, CDR2 SMNVEV (reference sequence). The CDR3 DNA sequence: TGTGCCAGCAGACACCGGACGCGTAGCGGGAACAACACCGGGGAGCTGTTTTTT. It encodes CASRHRTRSGNNTGELFF.

This clonotype has just a few counts. The chain joins TRBV9 to TRBJ1-1; D is unclear. V lost 2 bases, J lost 0 bases, and 11 bases lay in between. Germline values: CDR1 SGDLS, CDR2 YYNGEE. This CDR3 contains 15 residues. Written as DNA, the CDR3 is TGTGCCAGCAGCGTTAGCAGTAGGATGAACACTGAAGCTTTCTTT. Translated: CASSVSSRMNTEAFF.

This rearrangement joins TRBV30 to TRBJ2-1; TRBD2 might be the D (5 bases). Trimming removed 3 bases from V and 8 bases from J, with 20 bases in between. Germline CDR1 GTSNPN, CDR2 SVGIG (reference sequence). The CDR3 runs to 15 residues. The CDR3 reads CAWRAGGGPVYEQFF. CDR3 DNA sequence: TGTGCCTGGAGGGCTGGCGGAGGCCCCGTCTATGAGCAGTTCTTC. The full variable domain, its missing parts supplied by reference TRBV30 and TRBJ2-1, is SQTIHQWPATLVQPVGSPLSLECTVEGTSNPNLYWYRQAAGRGLQLLFYSVGIGQISSEVPQNLSASRPQDRQFILSSKKLLLSDSGFYLCAWRAGGGPVYEQFFGPGTRLTVL.

In its sample, this clonotype was seen a few times. J is TRBJ2-3 and V is TRBV6-2 or TRBV6-3, with D perhaps matching TRBD1 or TRBD2 (5 bases each). The length of the CDR3 is 16 residues. From germline, CDR1 is MNHEY and CDR2 SVGEGT. Trimming cost V 0 bases and J 6 bases, with 16 bases left between them. The DNA for the CDR3 is TGTGCCAGCAGTTACTCGAGTACCAGGGTAGCGGATACGCAGTATTTT. The encoded protein is CASSYSSTRVADTQYF.

V usage is TRBV10-3 and J usage is TRBJ1-1; TRBD1 might be the D (6 bases). Germline lookup yields CDR1 ENHRY and CDR2 SYGVKD. The CDR3 consists of 15 residues. Trimming stripped 2 bases from V and 4 bases from J, with 14 bases between. DNA for the CDR3: TGTGCCATCAGTGAGAGGGGGGCAGGGAGCACTGAAGCTTTCTTT. Translating gives CAISERGAGSTEAFF.

With respect to this clonotype: One end of the junction fails to match germline, which may point to a read error. The rearrangement joins TRBV7-9 to TRBJ1-2; D unresolved. Germline CDR1 and CDR2: SEHNR and FQNEAQ (reference sequence). This CDR3 is built from 12 residues. The CDR3 is CVSSLGGYAYTF. In nucleotides, the CDR3 is TGTGTCAGCAGCTTGGGAGGCTATGCCTACACCTTC.

The chain combines TRBV6-2 or TRBV6-3 with TRBJ1-2, with D hard to call. From germline, CDR1 is MNHEY and CDR2 SVGEGT. This CDR3 is built from 13 residues. V shed 6 bases and J shed 3 bases, with 11 bases lying between them. The CDR3 DNA sequence: TGTGCCAGCAGCAATCCGATAGACTATGGCTACACCTTC. Its translation is CASSNPIDYGYTF.

The chain recombines TRBV6-6 with TRBJ2-7, with TRBD1 identical over 10 bases. Trimming cost V 5 bases and J 3 bases; bases outside gene matches: 7. The CDR3 has 15 amino acids. Germline CDR1 reads MNHNY; CDR2 reads SVGAGI (reference sequence). The CDR3 reads CASSKGGTGDYEQYV. The DNA for the CDR3 is TGTGCCAGCAGTAAGGGGGGGACAGGGGACTACGAGCAGTACGTC.

This chain connects TRBV4-3 to TRBJ2-4; TRBD1 is a possible D gene (5 bases). In germline, CDR1 is LGHNA, CDR2 YSLEER. The CDR3 spans 15 residues. V was shortened by 1 base and J by 4 bases, with 11 bases between the two germline ends. Here the CDR3 DNA reads TGCGCCAGCAGCCAAGGATCAGGGATAAAAAACATTCAGTACTTC. Translated, it gives CASSQGSGIKNIQYF.

This clonotype was counted many times. The chain has TRBV7-2 and TRBJ2-5, with D uncertain. The CDR3 totals 13 residues. Trimming removed 1 base at V and 5 bases at J, with 8 bases between. Germline values: CDR1 SGHTA, CDR2 FQGNSA. As DNA, the CDR3 is TGTGCCAGCAGCTTAGTGCTGTGGGAGACCCAGTACTTC. Protein: CASSLVLWETQYF.

This chain uses TRBV19 with TRBJ2-5, with D possibly matching TRBD2 (6 bases). Trimming cost V 3 bases and J 5 bases, with 19 bases left between them. CDR1 and CDR2 from the germline V gene are LNHDA and SQIVND (reference sequence). The CDR3 has 16 amino acids. CDR3 amino acids: CASSIQRSSGVETQYF. CDR3 bases: TGTGCCAGTAGTATCCAGCGGTCTTCGGGGGTGGAGACCCAGTACTTC.

This clonotype has ten or more counts. The V call is TRBV7-8, the J call TRBJ2-3; 7 bases map to TRBD2. Trimming cost V 8 bases and J 5 bases; bases outside gene matches: 10. CDR1 SGHVS and CDR2 FQNEAQ come from the germline V gene. The CDR3 is 14 residues long. The CDR3 region is CASRGEGRGDTQYF. The CDR3 DNA sequence: TGTGCCAGCCGTGGGGAGGGCCGGGGAGATACGCAGTATTTT.

The chain couples TRBV19 to TRBJ1-5, with 12 bases aligning to TRBD1. The trim removed 7 bases at V and 6 bases at J, leaving 13 bases unmatched. CDR3 length equals 17 residues. The germline CDR1 and CDR2 sequences are LNHDA and SQIVND (reference sequence). CDR3 protein: CASNPRGDRGRSQPQHF. The CDR3 region has the DNA TGTGCCAGTAACCCCAGGGGGGACAGGGGGCGAAGTCAGCCCCAGCATTTT. Using reference TRBV19 and TRBJ1-5 for the parts outside the CDR3, the full variable domain is DGGITQSPKYLFRKEGQNVTLSCEQNLNHDAMYWYRQDPGQGLRLIYYSQIVNDFQKGDIAEGYSVSREKKESFPLTVTSAQKNPTAFYLCASNPRGDRGRSQPQHFGDGTRLSIL.

The chain combines TRBV5-1 with TRBJ2-7, with 14 bases matching TRBD2. This CDR3 comprises 16 residues. Losses at the gene ends were 3 bases for V and 3 bases for J; bases not matched to a gene: 5. Per the germline V gene, CDR1 is SGHRS and CDR2 is YFSETQ. CDR3 nucleotides: TGCGCCAGCAGCTCCGGGACTAGCGGGAGTCTCTACGAGCAGTACGTC. Translating it yields CASSSGTSGSLYEQYV.

This clonotype was seen repeatedly, ten times or more. V is TRBV7-2 and J is TRBJ2-2; 16 bases are shared with TRBD2. With 5 bases clipped from V and 5 bases from J, the junction kept 2 bases outside the gene matches. The CDR3 runs 16 residues. Germline assignment: CDR1 SGHTA and CDR2 FQGNSA. DNA of the CDR3: TGTGCCAGCAGCCCGGGACTAGCGGGAGGGACCGGGGAGCTGTTTTTT. It specifies CASSPGLAGGTGELFF.

This clonotype was observed a handful of times. The gene calls are TRBV7-9 and TRBJ2-7, with unresolved D. The CDR3 is 14 amino acids. The germline V and J ends were trimmed by 2 bases and 6 bases, with 14 bases remaining between them. Germline values: CDR1 SEHNR, CDR2 FQNEAQ (reference sequence). The CDR3 region is CASSLMAANSEQYF. CDR3 nucleotides: TGTGCCAGCAGCTTAATGGCAGCCAACTCCGAGCAGTACTTC.

This clonotype was seen more than once but under ten times. The chain employs TRBV11-2 and TRBJ2-1, with D unclear. With 1 base removed from V and 11 bases from J, the gap between germline ends came to 6 bases. CDR3 length equals 11 residues. Germline CDR1 is SGHAT and CDR2 is FQNNGV. CDR3 DNA: TGTGCCAGCAGCTTAGCCGGCCAGCAGTTCTTC. It yields the protein CASSLAGQQFF. Complete variable domain (other parts from reference TRBV11-2 and TRBJ2-1): EAGVAQSPRYKIIEKRQSVAFWCNPISGHATLYWYQQILGQGPKLLIQFQNNGVVDDSQLPKDRFSAERLKGVDSTLKIQPAKLEDSAVYLCASSLAGQQFFGPGTRLTVL.

This clonotype was seen at least ten times. This sequence joins TRBV6-5 and TRBJ2-5; D is possibly TRBD1 (5 bases). V was trimmed by 0 bases and J by 4 bases, leaving 12 bases between them. The CDR3 spans 15 residues. Per germline, CDR1 MNHEY and CDR2 SVGAGI. CDR3 protein: CASSYSAGNRETQYF. Written as DNA, the CDR3 is TGTGCCAGCAGTTACTCAGCAGGGAATAGAGAGACCCAGTACTTC.